These T cell receptor beta chains were read from a single sample in a study of blood T cell repertoires in COVID-19. Sequencing used immunoSEQ multiplex PCR; TCRdb keeps in-frame clones, though not all of them. The table lists some 150,000 clones, about four fifths of them singletons. Sequencing was done on a sample of PBMCs or T cells enriched from blood (not recorded which). The receptors were sampled from a woman aged 18 to 35 who had been exposed to COVID-19. Both conserved end residues are part of each CDR3. The D gene is left open where the match is weak. Only some rows state a clone size, as once, few, many or a class for expanded clones.

>-|TRBJ2-7|TRBV4-2|-
TGTGCCAGCAGCCAAGATCTTTTCTACGAGCAGTACTTC
CASSQDLFYEQYF
>TRBD1|TRBJ2-1|TRBV6-5|-
TGTGCCAGCAGCCAGCCGGGACAGGGGAAGCGTGAGCAGTTCTTC
CASSQPGQGKREQFF
>TRBD2|TRBJ2-2|TRBV27|-
TGTGCCAGCAGTTTAGCTAGCGGAGCCACCGGGGAGCTGTTTTTT
CASSLASGATGELFF
>TRBD2|TRBJ2-2|TRBV5-1|-
TGCGCCAGCAGCTTTATTGGGCCGGGAGGGCCTTCGAGGGAGCTGTTTTTT
CASSFIGPGGPSRELFF
>-|TRBJ2-5|TRBV27|-
TGTGCCAGCAGTTTAAAGTATGTTGCGGCGGGACAGCAAGAGACCCAGTACTTC
CASSLKYVAAGQQETQYF
>TRBD2|TRBJ2-1|TRBV27|-
TGTGCCAGCAGTTCCCCTAGCGGGAGGGCCGACAATGAGCAGTTCTTC
CASSSPSGRADNEQFF
>TRBD2|TRBJ2-7|TRBV7-9|-
TGTGCCAGCAGCCGGGACTACTCCTACGAGCAGTACTTC
CASSRDYSYEQYF
>-|TRBJ2-3|TRBV12-3/TRBV12-4|few
TGTGCCAGCACGCGGGGGCCAGATACGCAGTATTTT
CASTRGPDTQYF
>-|TRBJ2-1|TRBV14|-
TGTGCCAGCAGCCCCCTCCGAGGCTTCGGTGAGCAGTTCTTC
CASSPLRGFGEQFF
>-|TRBJ1-2|TRBV4-2|-
TGTGCCAGCAGCCAAGAACTACAGGGCCTCCAAGGCTACACCTTC
CASSQELQGLQGYTF
>-|TRBJ1-2|TRBV28|-
TGTGCCAGCGGGGACCGACAGGCGATCAAATATGGCTACACCTTC
CASGDRQAIKYGYTF
>-|TRBJ1-5|TRBV28|-
TGTGCCAGCAGTTTTGGAGGAGCGTTCAATCAGCCCCAGCATTTT
CASSFGGAFNQPQHF
>TRBD2|TRBJ2-1|TRBV19|-
TGTGCCAGTAGTATCCTAGCGGGAAACAATGAGCAGTTCTTC
CASSILAGNNEQFF
>TRBD1|TRBJ1-2|TRBV12-3/TRBV12-4|-
TGTGCCAGCAGTAGGGACAGCCTCTATGGCTACACCTTC
CASSRDSLYGYTF
>-|TRBJ2-7|TRBV5-6|-
TGTGCCAGCAGCTTGGCCGGCTCCCGGGGTTATAGGTACGAGCAGTACTTC
CASSLAGSRGYRYEQYF
>-|TRBJ1-4|TRBV4-1|-
TGCGCCAGCAGCCTTACTGGGGGGTACCTGTTTTTT
CASSLTGGYLFF
>TRBD2|TRBJ2-7|TRBV4-2|-
TGTGCCAGCAGCTTAAGCGGGGGAGAAGTTACCTACGAGCAGTACTTC
CASSLSGGEVTYEQYF
>-|TRBJ1-2|TRBV18|-
TGTGCCAGCTCACCAAGTGGACAGTCCCTTTCCCACGGTGGCTACACCTTC
CASSPSGQSLSHGGYTF
>-|TRBJ2-1|TRBV29-1|-
TGCAGCGTTGAAGATCGCGGGCAGTCAAACAATGAGCAGTTCTTC
CSVEDRGQSNNEQFF
>-|TRBJ2-7|TRBV5-8|-
TGTGCCAGCAGCTTTCCGGGACATACCTACGAGCAGTACTTC
CASSFPGHTYEQYF
>-|TRBJ2-3|TRBV6-2/TRBV6-3|-
TGTGCCAGCAGTTTCCCTTTATCCAGGGGCAAAACAGATACGCAGTATTTT
CASSFPLSRGKTDTQYF
>TRBD2|TRBJ2-7|TRBV28|-
TGTGCCAGCCGGACTGGTGAAGCGGGGCTCTACGAGCAGTACTTC
CASRTGEAGLYEQYF
>-|TRBJ2-3|TRBV4-1|-
TGCGCCAGTTCTTCTAGCACAGATACGCAGTATTTT
CASSSSTDTQYF
>TRBD2|TRBJ2-2|TRBV11-2|-
TGTGCCAGCAGCCGAGGACGATCTAGCGGTACCCTGAACACCGGGGAGCTGTTTTTT
CASSRGRSSGTLNTGELFF
>-|TRBJ1-1|TRBV10-3|-
TGTGCCACGGGGGAAACAGGTATGAACACTGAAGCTTTCTTT
CATGETGMNTEAFF
>-|TRBJ1-2|TRBV7-8|-
TGTGCCAGCAGCCTCCAGACATCCTATGGCTACACCTTC
CASSLQTSYGYTF
>-|TRBJ2-1|TRBV19|-
TGTGCCAGTATGGCCCCCTATAGGGGTGACAATGAGCAGTTCTTC
CASMAPYRGDNEQFF
>-|TRBJ2-7|TRBV11-2|once
TGTGCCAGCAGCCCCGCGTCCCATACGGGGCAGTACTTC
CASSPASHTGQYF
>-|TRBJ1-3|TRBV28|-
TGTGCCAGCAGTTTGGTCTTAGACAGGCGTACTGGAAACACCATATATTTT
CASSLVLDRRTGNTIYF
>TRBD1|TRBJ1-1|TRBV2|-
TGTGCCAGCAGAGCCGGGACAGGGTTAATGAACACTGAAGCTTTCTTT
CASRAGTGLMNTEAFF
>-|TRBJ1-5|TRBV7-6|-
TGTGCCAGCAGCTCTACAGGTATAGGCAATCAGCCCCAGCATTTT
CASSSTGIGNQPQHF
>TRBD1|TRBJ1-4|TRBV5-5|-
TGTGCCAGCAGCTTGACAGGGGAGAATGAAAAACTGTTTTTT
CASSLTGENEKLFF
>TRBD2|TRBJ2-1|TRBV5-4|-
TGTGCCAGCAGCTTTGGCGGGGGGAGCTCCTACAATGAGCAGTTCTTC
CASSFGGGSSYNEQFF
>TRBD1|TRBJ1-1|TRBV28|-
TGTGCCAGCAGCCCTAGACAGGGGGCCACTGAAGCTTTCTTT
CASSPRQGATEAFF
>TRBD2|TRBJ2-1|TRBV19|-
TGTGCCAGTAGTATCCGACTAGCGGGTTACCACAATGAGCAGTTCTTC
CASSIRLAGYHNEQFF
>TRBD1|TRBJ1-2|TRBV2|few
TGTGCCAGCATCCCCATCGGGACAGGGGGCGATGGCTACACCTTC
CASIPIGTGGDGYTF